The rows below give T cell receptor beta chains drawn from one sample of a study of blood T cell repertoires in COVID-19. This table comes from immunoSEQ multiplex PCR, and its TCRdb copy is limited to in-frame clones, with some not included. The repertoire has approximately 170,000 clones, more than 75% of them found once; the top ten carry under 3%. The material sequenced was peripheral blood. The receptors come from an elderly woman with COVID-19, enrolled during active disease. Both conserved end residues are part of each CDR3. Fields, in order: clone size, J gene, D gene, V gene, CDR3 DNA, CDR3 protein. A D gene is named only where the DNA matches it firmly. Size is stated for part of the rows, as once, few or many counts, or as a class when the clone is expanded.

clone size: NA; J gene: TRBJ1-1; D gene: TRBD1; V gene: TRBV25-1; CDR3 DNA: TGTGCCAGCAGGGGACAGGGCAGAGTATCGGGCCGAGCTTTCTTT; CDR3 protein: CASRGQGRVSGRAFF
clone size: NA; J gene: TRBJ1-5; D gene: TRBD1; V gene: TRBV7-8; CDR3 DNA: TGTGCCAGCAGCCCCATTATGGGCCTGACAGGGGACAGCAATCAGCCCCAGCATTTT; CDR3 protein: CASSPIMGLTGDSNQPQHF
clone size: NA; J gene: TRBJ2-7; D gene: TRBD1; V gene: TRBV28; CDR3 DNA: TGTGCCAGCAGTTTGCCGATGGGGACAGGGCGTCGTTACGAGCAGTACTTC; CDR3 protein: CASSLPMGTGRRYEQYF
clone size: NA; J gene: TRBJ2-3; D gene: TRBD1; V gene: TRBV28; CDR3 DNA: TGTGCCAGCAGGACGGGACAGGGGTTCACAGATACGCAGTATTTT; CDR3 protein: CASRTGQGFTDTQYF
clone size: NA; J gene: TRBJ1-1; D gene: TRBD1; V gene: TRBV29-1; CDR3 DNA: TGCAGCGCCGGGAGGGACAGCGGGGGGAACACTGAAGCTTTCTTT; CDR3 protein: CSAGRDSGGNTEAFF
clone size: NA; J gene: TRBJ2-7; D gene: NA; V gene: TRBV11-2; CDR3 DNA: TGTGCCAGCAGCTTGGGCGGACTACCCTCCTACGAGCAGTACTTC; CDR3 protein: CASSLGGLPSYEQYF
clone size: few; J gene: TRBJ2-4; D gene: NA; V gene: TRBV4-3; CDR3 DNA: TGCGCCAGCAGCCAAGTCCAGGGAACAAACATTCAGTACTTC; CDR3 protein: CASSQVQGTNIQYF
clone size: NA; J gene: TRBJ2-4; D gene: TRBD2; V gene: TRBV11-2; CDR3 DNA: TGTGCCAGCAGCTTAGGACTAGCGGGAAAAATTCAGTACTTC; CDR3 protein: CASSLGLAGKIQYF
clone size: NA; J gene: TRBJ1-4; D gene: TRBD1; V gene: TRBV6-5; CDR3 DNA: TGTGCCAGCAGTTCTTACCGGGACAGTAATGAAAAACTGTTTTTT; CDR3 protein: CASSSYRDSNEKLFF
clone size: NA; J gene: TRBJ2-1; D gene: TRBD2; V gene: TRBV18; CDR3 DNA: TGTGCCAGCTCACCTGGAGGTAGTAGCGGGAGCGGCGAGCAGTTCTTC; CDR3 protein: CASSPGGSSGSGEQFF
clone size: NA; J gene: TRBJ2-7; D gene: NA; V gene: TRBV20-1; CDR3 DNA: TGCAGTGCTAGTCAGAACTACGAGCAGTACTTC; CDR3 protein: CSASQNYEQYF
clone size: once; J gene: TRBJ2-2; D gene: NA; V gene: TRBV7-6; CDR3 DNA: TGTGCCAGCAGTCGGGCAGGGGAGACCGGGGAGCTGTTTTTT; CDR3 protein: CASSRAGETGELFF
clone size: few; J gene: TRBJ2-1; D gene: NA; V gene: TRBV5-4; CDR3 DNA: TGTGCCAGCAGCTTTGGTCAGGGCTTGTTCAATGAGCAGTTCTTC; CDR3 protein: CASSFGQGLFNEQFF
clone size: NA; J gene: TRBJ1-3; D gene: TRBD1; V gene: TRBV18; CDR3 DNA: TGTGCCAGCTCACCAGGGACAGGGGATTCTGGAAACACCATATATTTT; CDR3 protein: CASSPGTGDSGNTIYF
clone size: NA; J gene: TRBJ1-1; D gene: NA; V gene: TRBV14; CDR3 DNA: TGTGCCAGCAGCCTATTATATGGGGCCAAAGCTTTCTTT; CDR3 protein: CASSLLYGAKAFF
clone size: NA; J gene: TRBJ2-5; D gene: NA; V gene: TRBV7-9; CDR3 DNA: TGTGCCAGCAGCTTAGGAATGGCGGAGGAAGAGACCCAGTACTTC; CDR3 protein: CASSLGMAEEETQYF
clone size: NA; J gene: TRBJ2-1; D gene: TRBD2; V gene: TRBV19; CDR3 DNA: TGTGCCAGTAGTATAGACGGCGGGAGTGGGGATGAGCAGTTCTTC; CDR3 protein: CASSIDGGSGDEQFF
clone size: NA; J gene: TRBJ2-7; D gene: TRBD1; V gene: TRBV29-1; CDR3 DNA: TGCAGCGTTGATGGAGGGACCGGGACAGGATCCTACGAGCAGTACTTC; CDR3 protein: CSVDGGTGTGSYEQYF
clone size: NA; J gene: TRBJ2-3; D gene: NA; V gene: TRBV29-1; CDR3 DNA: TGCAGCGTTGTGTTCCAGACAGATACGCAGTATTTT; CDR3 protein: CSVVFQTDTQYF
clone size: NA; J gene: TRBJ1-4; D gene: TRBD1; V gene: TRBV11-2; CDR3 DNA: TGTGCCAGCAGGAAAACTACAGGGGGCGAAAGTGAAAAACTGTTTTTT; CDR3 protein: CASRKTTGGESEKLFF
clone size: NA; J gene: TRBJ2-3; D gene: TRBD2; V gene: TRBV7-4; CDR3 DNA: TGTGCCAGCAGTATTAGGAGGACTAGTACAACAGATACGCAGTATTTT; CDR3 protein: CASSIRRTSTTDTQYF
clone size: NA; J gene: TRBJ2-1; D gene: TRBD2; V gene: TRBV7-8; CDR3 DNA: TGTGCCAGCAGCTTAGTAGCGGGAGCCTACAATGAGCAGTTCTTC; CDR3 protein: CASSLVAGAYNEQFF
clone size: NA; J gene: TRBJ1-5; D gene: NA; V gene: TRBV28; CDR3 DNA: TGTGCCGGGGGCGGGCCCAATCAGCCCCAGCATTTT; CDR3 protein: CAGGGPNQPQHF
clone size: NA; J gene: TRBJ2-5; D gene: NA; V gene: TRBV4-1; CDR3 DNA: TGCGCCAGCAGCCAATTAGCAGGGTCGGAGACCCAGTACTTC; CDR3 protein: CASSQLAGSETQYF
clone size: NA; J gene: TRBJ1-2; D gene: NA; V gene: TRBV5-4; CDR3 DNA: TGTGCCAGCAGCTTGAGGAACTCCATTCAGAGGGCCTTC; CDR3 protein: CASSLRNSIQRAF
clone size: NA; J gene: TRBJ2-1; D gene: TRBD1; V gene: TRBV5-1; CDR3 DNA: TGCGCCAGCAGCTGGGACAGGCCATACAATGAGCAGTTCTTC; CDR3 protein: CASSWDRPYNEQFF
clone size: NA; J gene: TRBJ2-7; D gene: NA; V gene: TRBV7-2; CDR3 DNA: TGTGCCAGCAGCTTAGAAGGTGGATCGGGGTACGAGCAGTACTTC; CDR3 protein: CASSLEGGSGYEQYF
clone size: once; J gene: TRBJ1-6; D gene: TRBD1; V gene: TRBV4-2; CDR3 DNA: TGTGCCAGCAGCCAAGATTTGCAGGGACAGGGTTTTGGGTCACTCTTT; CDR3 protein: CASSQDLQGQGFGSLF
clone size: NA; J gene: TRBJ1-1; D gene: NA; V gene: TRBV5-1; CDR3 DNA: TGCGCCAGCAGCCGAGACAGCTGGGAAGCTTTCTTT; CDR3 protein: CASSRDSWEAFF